This TCR beta chain was documented in a study of radiotherapy plus CTLA-4 blockade in lung cancer. Whole-study results and caveats: Researchers report tumor-derived TCR clones expanding in blood after radiotherapy plus ipilimumab. The best prediction of response reportedly came from early blood T cell clone dynamics, with interferon-beta.

Here immunoSEQ multiplex PCR was the method, and the copy in TCRdb shows in-frame clones only, minus some. The profile shows more than 40,000 clones, approximately 78% of them singletons. With respect to this clone: Its antigen is not known.

Germline CDR1 and CDR2: SNHLY and FYNNEI. CDR3 size: 13 residues. J was trimmed by 7 bases and V by 10 bases; bases with no gene match: 5. Specimen: peripheral blood, collected from a patient treated with radiotherapy plus ipilimumab. This TCR was recovered from a human donor with non-small cell lung cancer who had stable disease on radiotherapy plus ipilimumab. This chain links TRBV2 with TRBJ1-4, with 11 bases that match TRBD1. The CDR3 coding sequence is TGTGCCACCGGGGGGACAGGGGGTGAAAAACTGTTTTTT. Protein product: CATGGTGGEKLFF. The variable domain in full, completed from reference TRBV2 and TRBJ1-4, reads EPEVTQTPSHQVTQMGQEVILRCVPISNHLYFYWYRQILGQKVEFLVSFYNNEISEKSEIFDDQFSVERPDGSNFTLKIRSTKLEDSAMYFCATGGTGGEKLFFGSGTQLSVL.